A selection of T cell receptor beta chains follows, all from one sample in a study of glioma-infiltrating T cells after dendritic cell vaccination. TCRdb's table, derived via immunoSEQ multiplex PCR, lists solely in-frame clones and lacks some. The data show tens of thousands of clones, with around four fifths seen just once and roughly 6.8% held by the top ten. Sequenced material: blood, taken after dendritic cell vaccination. These TCRs come from a human donor with glioblastoma. The CDR3 runs from the conserved cysteine through the conserved F or W. D genes are given only for firm matches. Clone size is given for some rows only: seen once, a few or many times, or a class if the clone is expanded.

>-|TRBV2|13|-|TRBJ2-5
TGTGCCAGCAGTGTGGGGCTTGCGGAGACCCAGTACTTC
CASSVGLAETQYF
>TRBD1|TRBV2|14|-|TRBJ1-1
TGTGCCAGCAGTCGACAGGGGGCATACACTGAAGCTTTCTTT
CASSRQGAYTEAFF
>TRBD1|TRBV5-1|15|-|TRBJ2-3
TGCGCCAGCAGCGGGGGACAGGGGGGCACAGATACGCAGTATTTT
CASSGGQGGTDTQYF
>-|TRBV10-3|11|once|TRBJ1-1
TGTGCCATCAGTGAGGGACAGAAAGCTTTCTTT
CAISEGQKAFF
>TRBD1|TRBV6-5|16|-|TRBJ1-2
TGTGCCAGCAGTTACGAGGGGGACAGACTTAACTATGGCTACACCTTC
CASSYEGDRLNYGYTF
>-|TRBV5-6|13|-|TRBJ1-1
TGTGCCAGCAGCTTGCGGGGGTACACTGAAGCTTTCTTT
CASSLRGYTEAFF
>TRBD1|TRBV19|16|-|TRBJ1-2
TGTGCCAGTGGCGATCCCGACAGGGGCCCGAACTATGGCTACACCTTC
CASGDPDRGPNYGYTF
>-|TRBV7-8|14|-|TRBJ1-1
TGTGCCAGCAGCTTACAGGGGAGAGACACTGAAGCTTTCTTT
CASSLQGRDTEAFF
>-|TRBV5-1|16|once|TRBJ1-1
TGCGCCAGCAGCTTGGGGGGATTGGACAGGAACACTGAAGCTTTCTTT
CASSLGGLDRNTEAFF
>TRBD2|TRBV27|15|-|TRBJ2-1
TGTGCCAGCAGGGCCCCGGGACTAGGTCAATGGGAGCAGTTCTTC
CASRAPGLGQWEQFF
>TRBD2|TRBV7-2|16|-|TRBJ2-1
TGTGCCAGCAGCTTAGGATTGCGGGGGGGCTTGGATGAGCAGTTCTTC
CASSLGLRGGLDEQFF
>TRBD2|TRBV6-5|15|-|TRBJ2-7
TGTGCCAGCAGCGTGAGCGGGGGCTCTTCCTACGAGCAGTACTTC
CASSVSGGSSYEQYF
>-|TRBV2|16|-|TRBJ2-6
TGTGCCAGCAGGGGGGGGGCAGGGAATGGGGCCAACGTCCTGACTTTC
CASRGGAGNGANVLTF
>TRBD1|TRBV5-6|16|-|TRBJ2-1
TGTGCCAGCAGCCTTTCCGGGACAGGGTTCGGCAATGAGCAGTTCTTC
CASSLSGTGFGNEQFF
>TRBD1|TRBV30|16|-|TRBJ1-4
TGTGCCTGGAGTCCCTCTAGGGACAGGTCTAATGAAAAACTGTTTTTT
CAWSPSRDRSNEKLFF
>-|TRBV7-2|16|-|TRBJ1-2
TGTGCCAGCAGCCAGAGGCGGGGGCGTTGGGACTATGGCTACACCTTC
CASSQRRGRWDYGYTF
>-|TRBV10-3|12|-|TRBJ1-5
TGTGCCATCAGCAGGGACAATCAGCCCCAGCATTTT
CAISRDNQPQHF
>TRBD2|TRBV7-9|16|-|TRBJ2-2
TGTGCCAGCAGCTCCCTCGGGAGGGCTCACACCGGGGAGCTGTTTTTT
CASSSLGRAHTGELFF
>TRBD1|TRBV2|12|once|TRBJ1-1
TGTGCCAGCAGCGATGACAGGGCTGAAGCTTTCTTT
CASSDDRAEAFF
>TRBD1|TRBV6-5|15|-|TRBJ2-1
TGTGCCAGCACCGACCGGGACAGCATCGACAATGAGCAGTTCTTC
CASTDRDSIDNEQFF
>TRBD1|TRBV27|14|-|TRBJ2-1
TGTGCCAGCAGTTATATGGACAGGGGGAATGAGCAGTTCTTC
CASSYMDRGNEQFF
>-|TRBV10-3|14|-|TRBJ2-3
TGTGCCATCAGTCTTACCGGGTCCATCGATACGCAGTATTTT
CAISLTGSIDTQYF
>-|TRBV19|14|once|TRBJ1-1
TGTGCCAGTAGTGGAGGGGTTGGAACAACTGAAGCTTTCTTT
CASSGGVGTTEAFF
>TRBD1|TRBV6-5|15|-|TRBJ1-6
TGTGCCAGCAGTTACCGGACAGGTCAGGGGTCACCCCTCCACTTT
CASSYRTGQGSPLHF
>-|TRBV9|16|-|TRBJ2-1
TGTGCCAGCAGCGTAGGAGGCGGGGGCCCGACGGGAGAGCAGTTCTTC
CASSVGGGGPTGEQFF
>TRBD1|TRBV10-3|14|-|TRBJ1-3
TGTGCCACCCGCGGGACAGACTCTGGAAACACCATATATTTT
CATRGTDSGNTIYF
>TRBD1|TRBV5-6|16|-|TRBJ1-3
TGTGCCAGCAGCCCGGGACAGGGGGAGGCTGGAAACACCATATATTTT
CASSPGQGEAGNTIYF
>-|TRBV27|13|-|TRBJ1-3
TGTGCCAGCAGTTTGGGGGCGGGAAACACCATATATTTT
CASSLGAGNTIYF
>-|TRBV2|15|once|TRBJ1-5
TGTGCCAGCAGTAACGGCAGGGGAAGCAATCAGCCCCAGCATTTT
CASSNGRGSNQPQHF
>-|TRBV18|15|once|TRBJ2-3
TGTGCCAGCTCACCCTTAATCACAGGGACAGATACGCAGTATTTT
CASSPLITGTDTQYF
>-|TRBV15|13|-|TRBJ2-3
TGTGCCACCACCGTCGCCGGGAAAGATACGCAGTATTTT
CATTVAGKDTQYF
>-|TRBV27|13|few|TRBJ2-7
TGTGCCAGCAGCATCAGCGGCGTTCACGAGCAGTACTTC
CASSISGVHEQYF
>-|TRBV30|13|-|TRBJ1-1
TGTGCCTGGTGTAGACTCAGGGACACTGAAGCTTTCTTT
CAWCRLRDTEAFF
>TRBD1|TRBV4-2|19|-|TRBJ1-6
TGTGCCAGCAGCCAAGAAAGGACAGGGGAGACCCTGGTGGATTCACCCCTCCACTTT
CASSQERTGETLVDSPLHF
>-|TRBV12-5|14|-|TRBJ2-7
TGTGCTAGTGGCTTATCAGGGCTGTCCTACGAGCAGTACTTC
CASGLSGLSYEQYF
>TRBD1|TRBV9|18|-|TRBJ1-1
TGTGCCAGCAGCGTAGCGTCTATCGCAGGGGGCACGAACACTGAAGCTTTCTTT
CASSVASIAGGTNTEAFF
>-|TRBV7-6|13|-|TRBJ1-1
TGTGCCAGCAGCCTAACCCTCAACACTGAAGCTTTCTTT
CASSLTLNTEAFF
>TRBD1|TRBV5-1|16|-|TRBJ2-5
TGCGCCAGCAGCCTTGTCCCCACAGGGGGTGGAGAGACCCAGTACTTC
CASSLVPTGGGETQYF
>TRBD2|TRBV7-2|15|few|TRBJ2-3
TGTGCCAGCAGCTTAGGGCGGGGGGGCACAGATACGCAGTATTTT
CASSLGRGGTDTQYF
>TRBD1|TRBV5-1|15|-|TRBJ1-1
TGCGCCAGCAGCTTGGCGCCAGGGGGAAACACTGAAGCTTTCTTT
CASSLAPGGNTEAFF
>TRBD2|TRBV5-4|14|-|TRBJ2-7
TGTGCCAGCAGCAGGCGGGGGTACGCCTACGAGCAGTACTTC
CASSRRGYAYEQYF
>-|TRBV6-1|13|-|TRBJ1-2
TGTGCCAGCCAAGCCCCAGGGTTCTATGGCTACACCTTC
CASQAPGFYGYTF
>TRBD1|TRBV7-3|13|few|TRBJ1-6
TGTGCCAGCAGCTTAGGACAGGCATCACCCCTCCACTTT
CASSLGQASPLHF
>-|TRBV25-1|14|-|TRBJ1-1
TGTGCCAGCGGACGAACGGGGGTCGAGGCTGAAGCTTTCTTT
CASGRTGVEAEAFF
>-|TRBV27|11|-|TRBJ1-3
TGTGCCAGCAGCGGAGGGGACACCATATATTTT
CASSGGDTIYF
>TRBD2|TRBV5-4|16|-|TRBJ2-3
TGTGCCAGCAGCTTGGCCACCTTAGCGGGGGAAGATACGCAGTATTTT
CASSLATLAGEDTQYF
>TRBD2|TRBV19|13|-|TRBJ2-1
TGTGCCAGTAAGCTAGCGGGGGGCGATGAGCAGTTCTTC
CASKLAGGDEQFF
>-|TRBV5-1|14|once|TRBJ2-5
TGCGCCAGCAGCTTGAGTCAGGGTGGCGAGACCCAGTACTTC
CASSLSQGGETQYF
>-|TRBV6-1|16|-|TRBJ1-1
TGTGCCAGCAGTGAACAGCAGGGAATACGGAATACTGAAGCTTTCTTT
CASSEQQGIRNTEAFF
>TRBD1|TRBV5-4|14|-|TRBJ2-7
TGTGCCAGCAGCTTCCAACAGGGGGAGGTCGAGCAGTACTTC
CASSFQQGEVEQYF
>TRBD1|TRBV15|14|-|TRBJ1-2
TGTGCCACCAGCAGAGGAGGGACAGACTATGGCTACACCTTC
CATSRGGTDYGYTF
>-|TRBV10-3|15|-|TRBJ2-1
TGTGCCATCAGTTTAGACGGGAGCTCCTACAATGAGCAGTTCTTC
CAISLDGSSYNEQFF
>TRBD1|TRBV19|15|few|TRBJ1-2
TGTGCCAGTGGGTCCGAGGGGGCGCCAGGGTATGGCTACACCTTC
CASGSEGAPGYGYTF